This TCR beta chain was found in a study of blood T cell repertoires in COVID-19. Study context: Both acute and convalescent COVID-19 samples were obtained from the United States, Italy and Spain.

The CDR3 runs to 13 residues. Germline CDR1 is LNHNV and CDR2 is YYDKDF (reference sequence). V was cut by 0 bases and J by 5 bases, with 4 bases left in between. This clone was seen more than once but under ten times. The sample has other DNA sequences that encode this CDR3 too. In the original workflow: Estimates of nucleated cell counts were drawn from the amplification of reference gene primers. The repertoire was sequenced with immunoSEQ multiplex PCR; TCRdb's copy has only in-frame clones and lacks some. Clone size and V and J calls were adopted from that table, with D and trimming inferred from the DNA. Found here are roughly 480,000 clones, 89% of them singletons; the top ten hold over 0.7%.

This chain connects TRBV15 to TRBJ1-4; D not certain. The source of this sequence is a man aged 18 to 35 with COVID-19, enrolled during active disease. Sequenced: peripheral blood. The CDR3 is CATSRDQNEKLFF. The CDR3 region has the DNA TGTGCCACCAGCAGAGATCAAAATGAAAAACTGTTTTTT.